This passage covers 17 T cell receptor beta chains from one sample sequenced in a study of blood T cells in healthy people across ages. Using a J-beta primer mix together with a sample-barcoded 5' primer, a second PCR was run for about 7 to 12 cycles. TCRdb redid the calling of the 5' RACE reads with MiXCR, one entry per CDR3 protein. The data show hundreds of thousands of distinct CDR3 sequences, around 21% seen once. The specimen was blood. Receptor source: a man in his 70s in good health.

This clonotype occurred a few times. This sequence joins TRBV4-1 and TRBJ2-1; D is tentatively TRBD1 or TRBD2 (5 bases each). The CDR3 is 17 amino acids. CDR1 is MGHRA and CDR2 is YSYEKL in the germline V gene. V was clipped by 4 bases and J by 6 bases, with 22 bases between them. Here the CDR3 reads CASSPPVGELLGNEQFF. Written as DNA, the CDR3 is TGCGCCAGCAGCCCCCCCGTGGGGGAGCTCTTAGGCAATGAGCAGTTCTTC.

The chain recombines TRBV7-2 with TRBJ2-7; D assignment may be TRBD1 or TRBD2 (5 bases each). Between the trimmed V and J ends, which lost 5 bases and 3 bases, there was a span of 14 bases. From germline, CDR1 is SGHTA and CDR2 FQGNSA. This CDR3 spans 14 amino acids. CDR3 sequence reads: CASSPTGRHYEQYF. In DNA form, the CDR3 reads TGTGCCAGCAGCCCCACGGGACGTCACTACGAGCAGTACTTC.

This clonotype was seen only a few times. The chain's CDR3 is CASSVDNHGNEQFF. The CDR3 bases are TGTGCCAGCAGCGTAGACAACCACGGCAATGAGCAGTTCTTC. The rearrangement uses TRBV9 and TRBJ2-1; no definite D call. V was trimmed by 0 bases and J by 6 bases, leaving 10 bases between them. The CDR3 covers 14 residues. The V gene's germline CDR1 is SGDLS and CDR2 YYNGEE.

The chain is built from TRBV7-2 and TRBJ1-2, with a tentative D call TRBD1 (6 bases). The CDR3 loop spans 12 amino acids. V lost 3 bases, J lost 7 bases, and 9 bases lay in between. Germline V gene lookup returns CDR1 SGHTA and CDR2 FQGNSA. Here the CDR3 DNA reads TGTGCCAGCAGCTTCTCGACAGGTGGCTACACCTTC. This sequence encodes CASSFSTGGYTF.

This clonotype was seen only a few times. V usage is TRBV19 and J usage is TRBJ1-1; TRBD1 matches 9 bases. The V and J ends lost 2 bases and 11 bases, in that order; junction bases with no gene match: 6. Germline-derived CDR1 and CDR2 are LNHDA and SQIVND (reference sequence). This CDR3 is built from 13 residues. The CDR3 nucleotides are TGTGCCAGTAGTATAACCGGGACAGGGTACGCTTTCTTT. This encodes CASSITGTGYAFF. The full variable domain, completed using reference TRBV19 and TRBJ1-1, is DGGITQSPKYLFRKEGQNVTLSCEQNLNHDAMYWYRQDPGQGLRLIYYSQIVNDFQKGDIAEGYSVSREKKESFPLTVTSAQKNPTAFYLCASSITGTGYAFFGQGTRLTVV.

The rearrangement joins TRBV4-1 to TRBJ1-6, with TRBD1 matching 9 bases. The CDR3 covers 15 residues. V lost 1 base and J lost 9; bases outside the gene matches: 4. The germline V gene encodes CDR1 MGHRA and CDR2 YSYEKL. CDR3 in DNA: TGCGCCAGCAGCCAAGGCCGGGACAGGGTTTCACCCCTCCACTTT. Its translation is CASSQGRDRVSPLHF.

This clonotype came up a few times. The V call is TRBV6-2 or TRBV6-3, the J call TRBJ2-7, with 7 bases that match TRBD1. The J call is doubtful: the DNA matches TRBJ2-5 better. Germline V gives CDR1 MNHEY, CDR2 SVGEGT. The CDR3 is 18 amino acids. The CDR3 is CASTTSADRFYSQETQYF. CDR3 DNA sequence: TGTGCCAGCACAACAAGCGCGGACAGGTTTTACTCCCAAGAGACCCAGTACTTC.

V and J are TRBV29-1 and TRBJ1-3; D may be TRBD1 (6 bases). Germline V CDR1 and CDR2: SQVTM, ANQGSEA. This CDR3 has 17 amino acids. V dropped 7 bases and J dropped 0 bases, with 22 bases sitting between them. The CDR3 nucleotides read TGCAGCGCCCAAGGGCGACTGGGACATAACTCTGGAAACACCATATATTTT. Protein sequence: CSAQGRLGHNSGNTIYF.

The chain recombines TRBV20-1 with TRBJ2-7; 7 bases are shared with TRBD1. With the DNA end fitting TRBJ2-5 better, the J assignment may be wrong. The CDR3 has 13 residues. Germline V gives CDR1 DFQATT, CDR2 SNEGSKA (reference sequence). DNA for the CDR3: TGCAGTGCCTATCACAGGGGACAAGAGACCCAGTACTTC. Amino acids: CSAYHRGQETQYF.

This clonotype was seen only once. V and J are TRBV6-1 and TRBJ1-1; 8 bases map to TRBD1. The CDR3 sequence is 18 residues long. The junction had 16 bases not matched to a gene; V was cut back by 5 bases and J by 2 bases. Per the germline V gene, CDR1 is MNHNS and CDR2 is SASEGT. The CDR3 DNA follows: TGTGCCAGCAGTCAGTTCTTTCCCGGGACAGGTAGTAACACTGAAGCTTTCTTT. It specifies CASSQFFPGTGSNTEAFF.

This clonotype was observed a handful of times. In this CDR3 the conserved last residue, phenylalanine or tryptophan, is missing, so a read error is likely. The rearrangement uses TRBV18 and TRBJ1-4; a weak D match, TRBD1 (6 bases). V lost 4 bases to trimming and J lost 6 bases, with 12 bases between them. The CDR3 has 14 amino acids. CDR1 and CDR2 (germline): KGHSH, LQKENI. CDR3 loop: CASSLSGEDEKLFL. The CDR3 DNA reads as TGTGCCAGCTCACTATCAGGGGAGGATGAAAAACTGTTTCTT.

This clonotype showed up just a few times. The chain employs TRBV27 and TRBJ2-5; 7 bases are shared with TRBD2. With V trimmed by 6 bases and J by 4 bases, 11 bases remained unmatched. Germline CDR1 is MNHEY and CDR2 is SMNVEV (reference sequence). The CDR3 spans 15 residues. The CDR3 nucleotides read TGTGCCAGCAGAGCAAGGTGGGCGGGAGTAGAGACCCAGTACTTC. Residues: CASRARWAGVETQYF.

The gene calls are TRBV5-4 and TRBJ2-6; D remains ambiguous. V lost 3 bases and J 4 bases, leaving 5 bases between the germline ends. From germline, CDR1 is SGHNT and CDR2 YYREEE (reference sequence). CDR3 size: 13 residues. The CDR3 loop reads CASSSEGANVLTF. CDR3 in DNA: TGTGCCAGCAGCTCGGAGGGGGCCAACGTCCTGACTTTC.

The chain combines TRBV5-1 with TRBJ2-5; 8 positions agree with TRBD2. The CDR3 runs 14 residues. CDR1 and CDR2 (germline): SGHRS, YFSETQ. The ends lost 0 bases at V and 6 bases at J; junction bases unmatched: 4. CDR3 DNA sequence: TGCGCCAGCAGCTTGGGTGGCGGGAGGAAGACCCAGTACTTC. Protein product: CASSLGGGRKTQYF.

A word on this clonotype: The junction does not match germline at one end; this may be a read error. The chain couples TRBV2 to TRBJ1-2; tentatively, D is TRBD1 (5 bases). This CDR3 has 13 amino acids. Looked up from germline, CDR1 is SNHLY and CDR2 is FYNNEI. The CDR3: CASSGTKSYGYPF. In DNA, the CDR3 is TGTGCCAGCAGCGGGACTAAAAGTTACGGCTACCCCTTC.

This clonotype has ten or more counts. This chain uses TRBV30 with TRBJ1-1; possible D gene TRBD1, 6 bases. V lost 3 bases and J lost 4, with 15 bases in between. CDR1 is GTSNPN and CDR2 is SVGIG in the germline V gene (reference sequence). CDR3 length: 14 amino acids. The CDR3 DNA reads TGTGCCTGGAGGGGGGACAAAGTGGGCACTGAAGCTTTCTTT. This codes for CAWRGDKVGTEAFF.

This sequence joins TRBV11-2 and TRBJ2-7; TRBD1 matches 9 bases. The tail of the sequence fits TRBJ2-5 better, so the J call may be wrong. Germline CDR1 and CDR2: SGHAT and FQNNGV. CDR3 length equals 15 residues. As DNA, the CDR3 is TGTGCCAGCAGCTGGACAGGGGCACCCAAAGAGACCCAGTACTTC. Protein sequence: CASSWTGAPKETQYF.